The sequence of this TCR beta chain was determined in a study of CD8+CD57+ T cells in acquired aplastic anemia. Using genomic DNA as the template, TCR beta VDJ and CDR3 profiling was carried out. TCRdb reprocessed the reads with MiXCR, giving one entry per CDR3 protein. The data hold 35,000 to 45,000 distinct CDR3 sequences, with 65% to 70% observed a single time. This TCR came from a human donor in good health, serving as a control. The sequenced sample was sorted CD4+, CD8+, or CD8+CD57+ T cells (not recorded which) from PBMCs.

CDR3 bases: TGCGCCAGCTCTCGAGGGGGGCGGAATGAGCAGTTCTTC. The encoded protein is CASSRGGRNEQFF. The chain carries TRBV10-1 and TRBJ2-1; D might be TRBD1 or TRBD2, each matching 6 bases. Per the germline V gene, CDR1 is WNHNN and CDR2 is SYGVQD (reference sequence). V was pared by 8 bases and J by 7 bases, with 15 bases between. The CDR3 is 13 residues long.